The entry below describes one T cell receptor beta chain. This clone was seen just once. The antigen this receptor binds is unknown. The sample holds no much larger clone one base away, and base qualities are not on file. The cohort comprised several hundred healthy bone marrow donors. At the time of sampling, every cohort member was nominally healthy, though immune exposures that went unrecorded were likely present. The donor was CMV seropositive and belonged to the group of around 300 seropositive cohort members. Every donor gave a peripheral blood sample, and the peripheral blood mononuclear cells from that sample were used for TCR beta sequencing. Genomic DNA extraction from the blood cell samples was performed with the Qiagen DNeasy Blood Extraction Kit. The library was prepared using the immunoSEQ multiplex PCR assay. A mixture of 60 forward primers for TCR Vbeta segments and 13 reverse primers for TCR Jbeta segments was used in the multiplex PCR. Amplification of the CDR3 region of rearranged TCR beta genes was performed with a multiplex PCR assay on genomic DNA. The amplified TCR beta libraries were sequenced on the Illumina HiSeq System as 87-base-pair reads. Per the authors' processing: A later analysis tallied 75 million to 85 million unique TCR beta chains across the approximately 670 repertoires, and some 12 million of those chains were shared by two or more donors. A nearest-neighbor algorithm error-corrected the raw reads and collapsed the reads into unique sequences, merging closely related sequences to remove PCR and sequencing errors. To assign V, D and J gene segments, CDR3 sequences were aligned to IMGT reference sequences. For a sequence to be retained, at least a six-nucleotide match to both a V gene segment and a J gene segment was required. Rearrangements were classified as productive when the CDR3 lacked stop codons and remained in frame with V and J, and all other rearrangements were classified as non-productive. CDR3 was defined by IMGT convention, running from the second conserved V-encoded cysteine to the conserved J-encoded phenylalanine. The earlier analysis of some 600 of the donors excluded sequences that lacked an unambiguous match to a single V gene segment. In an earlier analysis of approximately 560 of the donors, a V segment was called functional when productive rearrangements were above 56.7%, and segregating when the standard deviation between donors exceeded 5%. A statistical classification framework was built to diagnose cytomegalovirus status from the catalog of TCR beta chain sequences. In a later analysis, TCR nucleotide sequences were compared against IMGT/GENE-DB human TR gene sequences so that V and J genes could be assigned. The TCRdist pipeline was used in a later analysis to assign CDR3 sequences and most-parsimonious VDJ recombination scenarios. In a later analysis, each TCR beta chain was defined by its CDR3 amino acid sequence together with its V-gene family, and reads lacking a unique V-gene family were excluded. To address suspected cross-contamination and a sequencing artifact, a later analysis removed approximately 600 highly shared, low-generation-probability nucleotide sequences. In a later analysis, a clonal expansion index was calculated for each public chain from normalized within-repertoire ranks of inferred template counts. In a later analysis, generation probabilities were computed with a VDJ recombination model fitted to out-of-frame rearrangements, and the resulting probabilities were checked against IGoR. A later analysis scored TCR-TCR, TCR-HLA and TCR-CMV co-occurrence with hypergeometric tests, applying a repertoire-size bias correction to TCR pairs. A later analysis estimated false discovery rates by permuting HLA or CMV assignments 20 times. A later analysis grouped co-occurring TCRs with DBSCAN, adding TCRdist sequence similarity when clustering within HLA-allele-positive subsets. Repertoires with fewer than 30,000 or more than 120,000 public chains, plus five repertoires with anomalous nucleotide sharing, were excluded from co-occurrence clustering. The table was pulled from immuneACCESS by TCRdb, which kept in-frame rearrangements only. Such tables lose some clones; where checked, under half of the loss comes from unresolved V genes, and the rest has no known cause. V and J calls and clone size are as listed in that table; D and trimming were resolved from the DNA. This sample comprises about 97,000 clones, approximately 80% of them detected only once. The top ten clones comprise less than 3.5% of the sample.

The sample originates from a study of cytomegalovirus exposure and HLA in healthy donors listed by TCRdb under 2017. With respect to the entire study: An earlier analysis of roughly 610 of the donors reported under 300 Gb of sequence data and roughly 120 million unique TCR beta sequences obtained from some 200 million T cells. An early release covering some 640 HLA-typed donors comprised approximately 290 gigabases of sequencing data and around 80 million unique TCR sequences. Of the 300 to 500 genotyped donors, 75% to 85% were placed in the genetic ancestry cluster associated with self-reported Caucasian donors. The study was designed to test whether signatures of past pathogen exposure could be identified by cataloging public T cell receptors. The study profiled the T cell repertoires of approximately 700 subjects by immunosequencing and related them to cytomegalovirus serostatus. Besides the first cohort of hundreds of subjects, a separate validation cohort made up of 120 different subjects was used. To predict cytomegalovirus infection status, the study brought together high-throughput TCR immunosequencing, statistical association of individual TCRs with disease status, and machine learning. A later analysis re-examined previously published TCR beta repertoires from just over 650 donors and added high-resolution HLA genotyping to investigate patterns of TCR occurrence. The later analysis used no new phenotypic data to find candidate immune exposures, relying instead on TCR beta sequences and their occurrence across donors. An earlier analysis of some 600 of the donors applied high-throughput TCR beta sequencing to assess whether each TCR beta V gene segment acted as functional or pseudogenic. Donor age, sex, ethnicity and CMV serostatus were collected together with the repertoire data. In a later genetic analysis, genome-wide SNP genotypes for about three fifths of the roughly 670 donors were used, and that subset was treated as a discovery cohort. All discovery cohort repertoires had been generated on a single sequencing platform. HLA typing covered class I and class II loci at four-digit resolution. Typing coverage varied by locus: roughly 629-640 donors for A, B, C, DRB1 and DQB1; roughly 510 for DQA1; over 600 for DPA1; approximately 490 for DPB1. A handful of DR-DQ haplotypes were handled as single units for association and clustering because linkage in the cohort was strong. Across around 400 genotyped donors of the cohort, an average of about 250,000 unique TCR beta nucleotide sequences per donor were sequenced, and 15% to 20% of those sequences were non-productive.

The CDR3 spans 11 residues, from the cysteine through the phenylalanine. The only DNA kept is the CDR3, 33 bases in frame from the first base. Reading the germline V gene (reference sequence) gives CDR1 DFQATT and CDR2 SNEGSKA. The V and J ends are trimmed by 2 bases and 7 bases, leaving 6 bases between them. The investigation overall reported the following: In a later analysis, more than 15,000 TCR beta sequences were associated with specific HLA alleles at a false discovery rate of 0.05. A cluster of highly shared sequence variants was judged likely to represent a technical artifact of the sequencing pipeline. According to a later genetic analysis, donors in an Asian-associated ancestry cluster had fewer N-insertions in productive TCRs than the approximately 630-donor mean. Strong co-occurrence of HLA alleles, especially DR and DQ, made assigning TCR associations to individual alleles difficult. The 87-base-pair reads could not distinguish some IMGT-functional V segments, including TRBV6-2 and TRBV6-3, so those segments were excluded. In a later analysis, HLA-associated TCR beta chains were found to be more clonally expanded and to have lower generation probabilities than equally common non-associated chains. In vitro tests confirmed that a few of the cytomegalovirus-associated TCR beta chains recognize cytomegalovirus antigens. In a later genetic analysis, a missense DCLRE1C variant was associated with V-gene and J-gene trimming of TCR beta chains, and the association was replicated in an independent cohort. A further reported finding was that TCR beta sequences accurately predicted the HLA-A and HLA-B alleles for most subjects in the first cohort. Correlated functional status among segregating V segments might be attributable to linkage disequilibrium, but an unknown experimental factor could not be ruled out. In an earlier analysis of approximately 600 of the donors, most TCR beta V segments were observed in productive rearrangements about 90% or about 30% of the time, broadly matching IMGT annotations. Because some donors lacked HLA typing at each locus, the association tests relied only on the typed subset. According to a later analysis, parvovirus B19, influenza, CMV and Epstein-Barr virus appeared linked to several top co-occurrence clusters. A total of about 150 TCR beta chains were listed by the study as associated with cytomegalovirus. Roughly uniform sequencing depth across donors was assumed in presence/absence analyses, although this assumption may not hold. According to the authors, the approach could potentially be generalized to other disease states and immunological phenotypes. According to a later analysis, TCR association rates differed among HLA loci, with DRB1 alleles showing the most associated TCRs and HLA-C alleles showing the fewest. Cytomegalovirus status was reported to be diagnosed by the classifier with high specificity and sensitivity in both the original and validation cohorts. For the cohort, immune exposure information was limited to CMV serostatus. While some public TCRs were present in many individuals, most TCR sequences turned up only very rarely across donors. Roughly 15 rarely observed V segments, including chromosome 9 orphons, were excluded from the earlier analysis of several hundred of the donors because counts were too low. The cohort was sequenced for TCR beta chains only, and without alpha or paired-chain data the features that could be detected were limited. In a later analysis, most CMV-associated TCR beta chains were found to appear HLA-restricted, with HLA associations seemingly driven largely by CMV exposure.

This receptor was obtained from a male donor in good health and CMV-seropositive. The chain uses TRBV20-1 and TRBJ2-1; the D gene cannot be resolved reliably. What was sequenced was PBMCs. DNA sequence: TGCAGTGCTAGACGAGTTAATGAGCAGTTCTTC. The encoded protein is CSARRVNEQFF.